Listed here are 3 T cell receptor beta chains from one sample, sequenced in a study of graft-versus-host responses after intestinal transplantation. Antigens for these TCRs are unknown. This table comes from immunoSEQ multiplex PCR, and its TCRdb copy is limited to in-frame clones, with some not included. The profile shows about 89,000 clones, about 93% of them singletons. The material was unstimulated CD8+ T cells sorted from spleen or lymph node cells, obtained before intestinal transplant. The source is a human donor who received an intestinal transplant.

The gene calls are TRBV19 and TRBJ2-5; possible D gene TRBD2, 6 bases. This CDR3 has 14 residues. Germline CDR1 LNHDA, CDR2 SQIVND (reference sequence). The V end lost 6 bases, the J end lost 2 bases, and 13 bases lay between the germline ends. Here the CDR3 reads CASRGSGTQETQYF. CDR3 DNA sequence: TGTGCCAGTAGGGGCTCCGGGACTCAAGAGACCCAGTACTTC.

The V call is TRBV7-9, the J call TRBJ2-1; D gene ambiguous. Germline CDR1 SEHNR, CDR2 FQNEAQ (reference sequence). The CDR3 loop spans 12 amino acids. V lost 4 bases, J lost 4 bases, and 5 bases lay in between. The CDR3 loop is CASSSRYNEQFF. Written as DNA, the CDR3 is TGTGCCAGCAGCTCCCGTTACAATGAGCAGTTCTTC.

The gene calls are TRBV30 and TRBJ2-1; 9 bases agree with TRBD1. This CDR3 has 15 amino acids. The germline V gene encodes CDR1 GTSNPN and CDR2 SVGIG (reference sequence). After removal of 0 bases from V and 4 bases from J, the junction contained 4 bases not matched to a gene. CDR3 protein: CAWSVGTGLYNEQFF. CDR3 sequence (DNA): TGTGCCTGGAGTGTCGGGACAGGGCTATACAATGAGCAGTTCTTC.